The source of this T cell receptor (beta chain) is a study of blood T cell repertoires in COVID-19. The overall study: Sources were T cells, B-cell-depleted T cells, or PBMCs; the material itself was cDNA or gDNA.

Two negative PCRs, clearance, or symptom resolution were required of recovered Cohort 3 donors. This clone was detected a few times. This CDR3 spans 16 amino acids. V lost 2 bases and J lost 1, with 14 bases in between. Germline V gives CDR1 KGHSH, CDR2 LQKENI. Method: immunoSEQ multiplex PCR; TCRdb's copy keeps in-frame clones and lacks some. The sample yields 370,000 or so clones, 80% to 90% seen once. The chain employs TRBV18 and TRBJ1-1, with D perhaps matching TRBD1 (5 bases). The specimen was PBMCs or T cells enriched from blood (not recorded which). The origin of this receptor is a man aged 25 to 45 who had recovered from COVID-19. The chain's CDR3 is CASSPMGSQGNTEAFF. The CDR3 DNA reads as TGTGCCAGCTCACCAATGGGGTCCCAGGGGAACACTGAAGCTTTCTTT.